The 5 T cell receptor beta chains below all came from one sample that was sequenced in a study of blood T cell repertoires in COVID-19. Libraries were prepared by immunoSEQ multiplex PCR; TCRdb keeps only in-frame clonotypes and omits some of them. The repertoire includes 130,000 or so clones, about 80% of them detected once, and about 3% sits in the top ten. The sample comprised peripheral blood. These receptors all come from an elderly woman with acute or convalescent COVID-19.

CDR3 nucleotides: TGTGCCAGTAGCCCCATTGCCGTCGTCGGGACAGGGGCGTACAATGAGCAGTTCTTC. This codes for CASSPIAVVGTGAYNEQFF. The chain couples TRBV19 to TRBJ2-1; 10 nucleotides match TRBD1. The germline CDR1 and CDR2 sequences are LNHDA and SQIVND (reference sequence). Trimming removed 6 bases from V and 4 bases from J; junction bases left unmatched: 18. The CDR3 spans 19 residues.

CDR3 sequence reads: CASSLLSSHEQYF. DNA for the CDR3: TGCGCCAGCAGCTTGCTGAGTAGTCACGAGCAGTACTTC. The gene calls are TRBV5-1 and TRBJ2-7; no clear D gene. The CDR3 runs to 13 residues. Trimming shortened V by 1 base and J by 5 bases, and 10 bases separated the two germline ends. The germline gives CDR1 SGHRS, CDR2 YFSETQ.

The genes are TRBV5-1 and TRBJ1-6; 9 positions agree with TRBD1. CDR3 length: 16 amino acids. V shed 0 bases, J shed 7 bases, and the junction held 5 bases outside the gene matches. The V gene's germline CDR1 is SGHRS and CDR2 YFSETQ. DNA of the CDR3: TGCGCCAGCAGCTTGGGGGACAGGGTAGCAAATTCACCCCTCCACTTT. It codes for CASSLGDRVANSPLHF.

The chain employs TRBV10-3 and TRBJ2-7, with D perhaps matching TRBD2 (6 bases). Trimming took 4 bases from V and 4 from J, leaving 17 bases between them. The CDR3 has 15 amino acids. Germline V gene data show CDR1 as ENHRY and CDR2 as SYGVKD. CDR3 sequence (DNA): TGTGCCATCAGTGGACTAGGAAATGAATTGTACGAGCAGTACTTC. Translation: CAISGLGNELYEQYF.

The chain uses TRBV9 and TRBJ1-2; the D gene is possibly TRBD1 (5 bases). V shed 0 bases and J shed 4 bases, with 13 bases lying between them. Germline-derived CDR1 and CDR2 are SGDLS and YYNGEE. This CDR3 comprises 15 residues. In nucleotides, the CDR3 is TGTGCCAGCAGCGTAGGCAGGGCTCGGGCCTATGGCTACACCTTC. It encodes CASSVGRARAYGYTF. The full variable domain, rest sourced from reference TRBV9 and TRBJ1-2, is DSGVTQTPKHLITATGQRVTLRCSPRSGDLSVYWYQQSLDQGLQFLIQYYNGEERAKGNILERFSAQQFPDLHSELNLSSLELGDSALYFCASSVGRARAYGYTFGSGTRLTVV.